The rows below give T cell receptor beta chains drawn from one sample of a study of regulatory T cells in long-lasting Graves disease. TCRdb passed the multiplex PCR reads through MiXCR, listing each CDR3 protein once. The table records 350,000 to 400,000 distinct CDR3 sequences, about a sixth of them present only once. These records were also assigned to another study, of T cells in Graves' hyperthyroidism and ophthalmopathy.

The source was peripheral blood mononuclear cells (PBMCs), collected at new diagnosis, from a patient treated with antithyroid drugs. The receptor source for this set is a woman aged 18-29 years with Graves disease. The CDR3 runs from the conserved cysteine through the conserved F or W. The D gene is left open where the match is weak. Clone sizes are given selectively: once, few, many, or a class where the clone is expanded.

CDR3 DNA: TGTGCCAGCAGTTCTTGGACAGGGGAGGGCACTGAAGCTTTCTTT
CDR3 protein: CASSSWTGEGTEAFF
D gene: TRBD1
clone size: many
J gene: TRBJ1-1
V gene: TRBV28

CDR3 DNA: TGTGCCAGCAGCGCTACGGACCCCTTCCACCCTCAGTTCTTC
CDR3 protein: CASSATDPFHPQFF
D gene: -
clone size: many
J gene: TRBJ2-1
V gene: TRBV14

CDR3 DNA: TGTGCCAGCAGTTATCCAGGGGGCTTGTCCTACAATGAGCAGTTCTTC
CDR3 protein: CASSYPGGLSYNEQFF
D gene: TRBD1
clone size: many
J gene: TRBJ2-1
V gene: TRBV6-5

CDR3 DNA: TGTGCCAGCAATATTGGGGACAGCTACGAGCAGTACTTC
CDR3 protein: CASNIGDSYEQYF
D gene: TRBD1
clone size: many
J gene: TRBJ2-7
V gene: TRBV6-1

CDR3 DNA: TGCAGTGCTAGAGATCGCGGAGGGACTAGCGGGAGAGGCAATGAGCAGTTCTTC
CDR3 protein: CSARDRGGTSGRGNEQFF
D gene: TRBD2
clone size: -
J gene: TRBJ2-1
V gene: TRBV20-1

CDR3 DNA: TGCAGTGCCATTCCACTTGGGCAGGGCTCACTTCGACTCTATGGCTTCACCTTC
CDR3 protein: CSAIPLGQGSLRLYGFTF
D gene: -
clone size: -
J gene: TRBJ1-2
V gene: TRBV20-1

CDR3 DNA: TGTGCCAGCGGCACAGACAGCATAAACACTGAAGCTTTCTTT
CDR3 protein: CASGTDSINTEAFF
D gene: -
clone size: many
J gene: TRBJ1-1
V gene: TRBV7-9

CDR3 DNA: TGTGCCAGCAGCTTAACAGGGGGCACCCAGTACTTC
CDR3 protein: CASSLTGGTQYF
D gene: TRBD1
clone size: many
J gene: TRBJ2-5
V gene: TRBV11-2

CDR3 DNA: TGTGCCAGCAGCTCCACAGGGAGGGACACTGAAGCTTTCTTT
CDR3 protein: CASSSTGRDTEAFF
D gene: -
clone size: many
J gene: TRBJ1-1
V gene: TRBV7-9

CDR3 DNA: TGTGCCTGGAGTTATGGGAACACTGAAGCTTTCTTT
CDR3 protein: CAWSYGNTEAFF
D gene: -
clone size: many
J gene: TRBJ1-1
V gene: TRBV30

CDR3 DNA: TGTGCCAGCAGCTTAAGACGGGGACTAGGCCGCGGGGAGCTGTTTTTT
CDR3 protein: CASSLRRGLGRGELFF
D gene: TRBD2
clone size: many
J gene: TRBJ2-2
V gene: TRBV11-2

CDR3 DNA: TGTGCCAGCAGTGAATCCGACGTTAGCTCCTACAATGAGCAGTTCTTC
CDR3 protein: CASSESDVSSYNEQFF
D gene: -
clone size: few
J gene: TRBJ2-1
V gene: TRBV6-2/TRBV6-3

CDR3 DNA: TGTGCCAGCATTAGGGGACGGTATCAGCCCCAGCATTTT
CDR3 protein: CASIRGRYQPQHF
D gene: -
clone size: -
J gene: TRBJ1-5
V gene: TRBV27

CDR3 DNA: TGTGCCAGCAGTTACTCGAGCGGGGGAGGTGGCAATCAGCCCCAGCATTTT
CDR3 protein: CASSYSSGGGGNQPQHF
D gene: -
clone size: many
J gene: TRBJ1-5
V gene: TRBV6-5

CDR3 DNA: TGTGCCAGCAGCCAAGATAAAGGCCCTGGGTCCTACAATGAGCAGTTCTTC
CDR3 protein: CASSQDKGPGSYNEQFF
D gene: -
clone size: -
J gene: TRBJ2-1
V gene: TRBV14

CDR3 DNA: TGTGCCAGCAGCTTAGAGGGGGCCTACAATGAGCAGTTCTTC
CDR3 protein: CASSLEGAYNEQFF
D gene: -
clone size: many
J gene: TRBJ2-1
V gene: TRBV7-3

CDR3 DNA: TGTGCCAGCAGTGAAGCGAGGGTGTGGGCCATGAACACTGAAGCTTTCTTT
CDR3 protein: CASSEARVWAMNTEAFF
D gene: -
clone size: many
J gene: TRBJ1-1
V gene: TRBV6-1

CDR3 DNA: TGTGCCAGCAGCCTAGGACAGGCAGCGACCCAGTACTTC
CDR3 protein: CASSLGQAATQYF
D gene: TRBD1
clone size: many
J gene: TRBJ2-5
V gene: TRBV7-6

CDR3 DNA: TGCAGTGCTACTCGACAGGCGGCGGCCAAAAACATTCAGTACTTC
CDR3 protein: CSATRQAAAKNIQYF
D gene: -
clone size: few
J gene: TRBJ2-4
V gene: TRBV20-1

CDR3 DNA: TGTGCCAGCAGCCGCGCAGGCGTAGTTGATGAAAAACTGTTTTTT
CDR3 protein: CASSRAGVVDEKLFF
D gene: -
clone size: -
J gene: TRBJ1-4
V gene: TRBV7-2

CDR3 DNA: TGCAGTGCTAACCCCGGGACAGCAAGGGAAGCTGAGCAGTTCTTC
CDR3 protein: CSANPGTAREAEQFF
D gene: TRBD1
clone size: many
J gene: TRBJ2-1
V gene: TRBV20-1

CDR3 DNA: TGCAGCGCAGCCACGGACAGTTATGGCTACACCTTC
CDR3 protein: CSAATDSYGYTF
D gene: -
clone size: few
J gene: TRBJ1-2
V gene: TRBV29-1

CDR3 DNA: TGTGCCAGCAGCCTTGCCGGGCCGAACACCGGGGAGCTGTTTTTT
CDR3 protein: CASSLAGPNTGELFF
D gene: -
clone size: -
J gene: TRBJ2-2
V gene: TRBV2

CDR3 DNA: TGCAGTGCGGAAACACTTGTGGGTAGAAGCACCGGGGAGCTGTTTTTT
CDR3 protein: CSAETLVGRSTGELFF
D gene: -
clone size: -
J gene: TRBJ2-2
V gene: TRBV20-1

CDR3 DNA: TGTGCCAGTAGTGCCAACCTCCAACAGGGCATTGAAGCTTTCTTT
CDR3 protein: CASSANLQQGIEAFF
D gene: -
clone size: -
J gene: TRBJ1-1
V gene: TRBV19

CDR3 DNA: TGTGCCAGCAGGCCCAACAGGATAAGTAATGAAAAACTGTTTTTT
CDR3 protein: CASRPNRISNEKLFF
D gene: -
clone size: -
J gene: TRBJ1-4
V gene: TRBV28

CDR3 DNA: TGTGCCACCAGTGATCTGGCGGGGGGCCGGGACAATGAGCAGTTCTTC
CDR3 protein: CATSDLAGGRDNEQFF
D gene: TRBD2
clone size: many
J gene: TRBJ2-1
V gene: TRBV24-1

CDR3 DNA: TGTGCCAGCAGCCCCGGGACAGCGCTCTATGGCTACACCTTC
CDR3 protein: CASSPGTALYGYTF
D gene: TRBD1
clone size: many
J gene: TRBJ1-2
V gene: TRBV3-1

CDR3 DNA: TGTGCCATCGAACAGGGCTCTGGGGCCAACGTCCTGACTTTC
CDR3 protein: CAIEQGSGANVLTF
D gene: -
clone size: many
J gene: TRBJ2-6
V gene: TRBV2

CDR3 DNA: TGTGCCAGTGGGGACAGAAGCTCTGGAAACACCATATATTTT
CDR3 protein: CASGDRSSGNTIYF
D gene: TRBD1
clone size: few
J gene: TRBJ1-3
V gene: TRBV7-2

CDR3 DNA: TGTGCCAGCAGTTACCGAGGGGAGTACAATGAGCAGTTCTTC
CDR3 protein: CASSYRGEYNEQFF
D gene: -
clone size: many
J gene: TRBJ2-1
V gene: TRBV6-2/TRBV6-3

CDR3 DNA: TGTGCCAGCAGCGCTACTGGAGTAGGCACAGATACGCAGTATTTT
CDR3 protein: CASSATGVGTDTQYF
D gene: -
clone size: -
J gene: TRBJ2-3
V gene: TRBV7-3

CDR3 DNA: TGCGCCAGCAGTTTCACCGGCATTAAGCAGTTCTTC
CDR3 protein: CASSFTGIKQFF
D gene: -
clone size: many
J gene: TRBJ2-1
V gene: TRBV5-1

CDR3 DNA: TGTGCCAGCAGTGACCGGGCGGTGGGCAATCAGCCCCAGCATTTT
CDR3 protein: CASSDRAVGNQPQHF
D gene: -
clone size: -
J gene: TRBJ1-5
V gene: TRBV6-1

CDR3 DNA: TGTGCCAGCAGCCACCCTACCACGACCACCGCCACAGATACGCAGTATTTT
CDR3 protein: CASSHPTTTTATDTQYF
D gene: -
clone size: many
J gene: TRBJ2-3
V gene: TRBV3-1

CDR3 DNA: TGTGCCACTACGGGACAGGGATCCGTGGTTACAGATACGCAGTATTTT
CDR3 protein: CATTGQGSVVTDTQYF
D gene: TRBD1
clone size: many
J gene: TRBJ2-3
V gene: TRBV2

CDR3 DNA: TGTGCCAGCAGTTTGGTAGCGGGAGGGTACAATGAGCAGTTCTTC
CDR3 protein: CASSLVAGGYNEQFF
D gene: TRBD2
clone size: many
J gene: TRBJ2-1
V gene: TRBV5-1

CDR3 DNA: TGTGCCAGCAGCGGGGTGTCCTACGAGCAGTACTTC
CDR3 protein: CASSGVSYEQYF
D gene: -
clone size: many
J gene: TRBJ2-7
V gene: TRBV7-8

CDR3 DNA: TGCAGTGCTAGTGGACAGGCAGGTCAGCCCCAGCATTTT
CDR3 protein: CSASGQAGQPQHF
D gene: TRBD1
clone size: few
J gene: TRBJ1-5
V gene: TRBV20-1

CDR3 DNA: TGTGCCATCAGGGCGCTCGGAGGGAACACTGAAACTTTCTTT
CDR3 protein: CAIRALGGNTETFF
D gene: -
clone size: few
J gene: TRBJ1-1
V gene: TRBV10-3

CDR3 DNA: TGTGCCAGCAGGGACCGGGCCAAAAGTAGGAACACTGAAGCTTTCTTT
CDR3 protein: CASRDRAKSRNTEAFF
D gene: -
clone size: few
J gene: TRBJ1-1
V gene: TRBV12-3/TRBV12-4

CDR3 DNA: TGCAGCGTTGGGGACAACCTCTATGGCTACACCTTC
CDR3 protein: CSVGDNLYGYTF
D gene: -
clone size: -
J gene: TRBJ1-2
V gene: TRBV29-1

CDR3 DNA: TGTGCCAGCAGCTTTGGGGCGGGGAGCACAGATACGCAGTATTTT
CDR3 protein: CASSFGAGSTDTQYF
D gene: -
clone size: many
J gene: TRBJ2-3
V gene: TRBV13

CDR3 DNA: TGCGCCAGCAGCACAATCTTAGGGCCCTACGAGCAGTACTTC
CDR3 protein: CASSTILGPYEQYF
D gene: -
clone size: many
J gene: TRBJ2-7
V gene: TRBV5-1

CDR3 DNA: TGTGCCAGCAACAAGGGGCCCGGGGAGCTGTTTTTT
CDR3 protein: CASNKGPGELFF
D gene: -
clone size: many
J gene: TRBJ2-2
V gene: TRBV3-1

CDR3 DNA: TGCAGTGCTAGAGACCGGGACAGCGCCTACGAGCAGTACTTC
CDR3 protein: CSARDRDSAYEQYF
D gene: TRBD1
clone size: -
J gene: TRBJ2-7
V gene: TRBV20-1

CDR3 DNA: TGTGCCAGCAGCCCAAACAGGGGAACCTACGAGCAGTACTTC
CDR3 protein: CASSPNRGTYEQYF
D gene: TRBD1
clone size: many
J gene: TRBJ2-7
V gene: TRBV28

CDR3 DNA: TGTGCCAGCAGTTACGGACAGGGGGCTAAACTGTTTTTT
CDR3 protein: CASSYGQGAKLFF
D gene: TRBD1
clone size: many
J gene: TRBJ1-4
V gene: TRBV28